This T cell receptor (beta chain) is from a study of cytomegalovirus exposure and HLA in healthy donors. Germline V gene sequence: CDR1 LNHDA, CDR2 SQIVND (reference sequence). Trimming removed 7 bases at V and 5 bases at J, with 17 bases between. CDR3 length: 15 amino acids. PCR primers comprised 60 Vbeta and 13 Jbeta primers. TCRdb's copy holds only in-frame clones and misses some; the assay was immunoSEQ multiplex PCR. The repertoire holds roughly 200,000 clones, with about 82% as singletons. Study conclusions and caveats: The investigators catalogued under 200 TCR beta chains as cytomegalovirus-associated. The likely origin of a cluster of highly shared sequence variants was a sequencing artifact.

As to this clone: What it binds is not known.

Sequencing input: PBMCs. The TCR comes from a woman in her forties or fifties in good health and CMV-seronegative. The chain uses TRBV19 and TRBJ2-2; D might be TRBD2 (5 bases). The CDR3 sequence: CASIPHAGGTGELFF. The DNA for the CDR3 is TGTGCCAGTATCCCCCATGCGGGTGGGACCGGGGAGCTGTTTTTT.